Listed below are T cell receptor beta chains from one sample, sequenced in a study of CD8+CD57+ T cells in acquired aplastic anemia. TCRdb passed the reads through MiXCR, listing each CDR3 protein once. In the table there are roughly 150,000 distinct CDR3 sequences, around 45% of which are singletons. Input material: sorted CD4+, CD8+, or CD8+CD57+ T cells (not recorded which) from PBMCs. Source of these receptors: a human donor in good health. The CDR3 runs from the conserved cysteine through the conserved F or W. The D gene is left open where the match is weak. Rows give clone size only sometimes, using once, few, many, or a class for an expanded clone.

v_call	d_call	clone_size	j_call	cdr3_aa	cdr3_nt
TRBV2	TRBD1	-	TRBJ1-2	CASRGSGTDYGYTF	TGTGCCAGCAGGGGAAGCGGGACAGACTATGGCTACACCTTC
TRBV19	TRBD2	many	TRBJ2-5	CASSILAGGRETQYF	TGTGCCAGTAGTATCCTTGCGGGAGGCCGGGAGACCCAGTACTTC
TRBV4-1	-	many	TRBJ1-3	CASSQAASLSGNTIYF	TGCGCCAGCAGCCAAGCAGCCTCCCTCTCTGGAAACACCATATATTTT
TRBV7-3	-	-	TRBJ2-5	CASSLTTETQYF	TGTGCCAGCAGCTTAACCACAGAGACCCAGTACTTC
TRBV6-5	-	many	TRBJ2-7	CASSYRAGTYEQYF	TGTGCCAGCAGTTACCGAGCGGGCACCTACGAGCAGTACTTC
TRBV9	TRBD2	-	TRBJ2-3	CASSVGSGGTDTQYF	TGTGCCAGCAGCGTAGGGTCGGGAGGGACAGATACGCAGTATTTT
TRBV5-1	-	many	TRBJ1-4	CASSLAQATNEKLFF	TGCGCCAGCAGCTTGGCACAAGCAACTAATGAAAAACTGTTTTTT
TRBV7-3	-	many	TRBJ1-1	CASSLLGGENTEAFF	TGTGCCAGCAGCTTACTTGGGGGGGAGAACACTGAAGCTTTCTTT
TRBV11-1	TRBD2	-	TRBJ2-2	CASSLGTSGDPRWTGELFF	TGTGCCAGCAGCTTAGGGACTAGCGGGGACCCCCGGTGGACCGGGGAGCTGTTTTTT
TRBV19	-	-	TRBJ1-3	CASRTGFGGNTIYF	TGTGCCAGTAGAACAGGGTTCGGTGGAAACACCATATATTTT
TRBV12-3/TRBV12-4	-	few	TRBJ2-7	CASSMTGARVGEQYF	TGTGCCAGCAGTATGACAGGCGCCCGCGTTGGGGAGCAGTACTTC
TRBV2	TRBD1	many	TRBJ2-5	CASRPGQGQETQYF	TGTGCCAGCAGACCGGGACAGGGACAAGAGACCCAGTACTTC
TRBV20-1	TRBD1	many	TRBJ1-2	CSARDMNRGQGYTF	TGCAGTGCTAGAGATATGAACAGGGGGCAAGGCTACACCTTC
TRBV24-1	-	once	TRBJ2-3	CATSDGLPDTQYF	TGTGCCACCAGTGACGGGCTCCCGGATACGCAGTATTTT
TRBV2	-	many	TRBJ2-4	CASSGKGPAKNIQYF	TGTGCCAGCAGTGGAAAAGGCCCAGCCAAAAACATTCAGTACTTC
TRBV20-1	-	many	TRBJ2-2	CSASPLGRETGELFF	TGCAGTGCTAGCCCTCTTGGAAGGGAGACCGGGGAGCTGTTTTTT
TRBV15	-	few	TRBJ2-7	CATSRDSGDKQYF	TGTGCCACCAGCAGAGATTCGGGGGACAAGCAGTACTTC
TRBV7-3	-	-	TRBJ2-7	CASSLAGGASYEQYF	TGTGCCAGCAGCTTAGCTGGGGGGGCGAGCTACGAGCAGTACTTC
TRBV25-1	-	few	TRBJ2-3	CASSDPVRSTDTQYF	TGTGCCAGCAGTGATCCCGTCAGAAGCACAGATACGCAGTATTTT
TRBV19	TRBD1	many	TRBJ1-1	CAGPRGARWTEAFF	TGTGCCGGCCCCAGGGGGGCTCGTTGGACTGAAGCTTTCTTT
TRBV6-5	TRBD2	-	TRBJ2-5	CASSYQVAGTQETQYF	TGTGCCAGCAGTTACCAAGTAGCGGGGACCCAAGAGACCCAGTACTTC
TRBV4-3	-	many	TRBJ2-3	CASSQVSSGTTDTQYF	TGCGCCAGCAGCCAAGTATCTTCGGGAACCACAGATACGCAGTATTTT
TRBV5-1	TRBD1	-	TRBJ1-1	CASSLGTGGSEAFF	TGCGCCAGCAGCTTGGGGACAGGGGGATCTGAAGCTTTCTTT
TRBV18	-	few	TRBJ2-7	CASSSIVAPNKAEQYF	TGTGCCAGCTCATCCATAGTCGCGCCGAACAAAGCCGAGCAGTACTTC
TRBV5-1	TRBD1	-	TRBJ2-7	CASTGGEQYF	TGCGCCAGCACAGGGGGCGAGCAGTACTTC
TRBV2	-	few	TRBJ1-2	CASSAGLYGYTF	TGTGCCAGCAGTGCAGGGCTCTATGGCTACACCTTC
TRBV3-1	-	-	TRBJ1-2	CASSQVETGFYGYTF	TGTGCCAGCAGCCAAGTCGAAACAGGTTTCTATGGCTACACCTTC
TRBV7-9	TRBD1	many	TRBJ2-5	CASNPGQGQETQYF	TGTGCCAGCAACCCAGGACAGGGCCAAGAGACCCAGTACTTC
TRBV12-3/TRBV12-4	TRBD2	-	TRBJ2-2	CASSFLTSGGTGELFF	TGTGCCAGCAGTTTCTTGACTAGCGGGGGAACCGGGGAGCTGTTTTTT
TRBV7-8	-	-	TRBJ1-5	CASSLDRFQPQHF	TGTGCCAGCAGCTTAGATAGGTTCCAGCCCCAGCATTTT
TRBV4-2	-	-	TRBJ1-2	CASSQGRGDYGYTF	TGTGCCAGCAGCCAAGGACGAGGGGACTATGGCTACACCTTC
TRBV7-9	-	many	TRBJ2-2	CASSPQRNTGELFF	TGTGCCAGCAGCCCCCAGCGGAACACCGGGGAGCTGTTTTTT